The text below deals with one TCR beta chain. This entry belongs to a study of cytomegalovirus exposure and HLA in healthy donors. Study overall: Membership in the Caucasian-associated ancestry cluster was found for around 81% of almost 400 genotyped donors.

PCR employed 60 Vbeta and 13 Jbeta primers. Assay used: immunoSEQ multiplex PCR; TCRdb lists only in-frame clones, some missing. The data hold approximately 110,000 clones, with around 80% observed a single time. Material: PBMCs. The sequence was collected from a man in his forties in good health and CMV-seropositive.

CDR3 residues: CASSLAAPGRVLGELFF. In DNA form, the CDR3 reads TGTGCCAGCAGCTTAGCTGCCCCGGGCAGGGTACTCGGGGAGCTGTTTTTT. The chain carries TRBV7-2 and TRBJ2-2; the D gene is possibly TRBD1 (5 bases). Germline V gene data show CDR1 as SGHTA and CDR2 as FQGNSA. The CDR3 consists of 17 residues. V lost 0 bases to trimming and J lost 7 bases, with 18 bases between them.